Below, 10 T cell receptor beta chains from the same sample are listed, as sequenced in a study of shared clonotypes between healthy human individuals. The data were produced by immunoSEQ multiplex PCR, yet TCRdb's version contains in-frame clones alone and is incomplete. The table has roughly 640,000 clones, under 80% seen once. The sequenced material came from memory CD4+ T cells sorted from blood. The subset denotes: CD45RA-negative fraction. These receptors were obtained from a woman in her thirties in good health.

This chain uses TRBV5-1 with TRBJ2-5; weak D call: TRBD2 (6 bases). Trimming stripped 2 bases from V and 5 bases from J, with 10 bases between. CDR1 and CDR2 (germline): SGHRS, YFSETQ. The CDR3 is made up of 13 amino acids. The CDR3 DNA sequence: TGCGCCAGCAGCTTCGAGGGGAGGGAGACCCAGTACTTC. Its translation: CASSFEGRETQYF.

There are a few counts of this clone. V usage is TRBV5-4 and J usage is TRBJ2-7; D might be TRBD1 (6 bases). This CDR3 spans 15 amino acids. The germline gives CDR1 SGHNT, CDR2 YYREEE (reference sequence). The V end was cut by 4 bases, the J end by 2 bases, with 16 bases between. This CDR3 is CASSVYRVGAYEQYF. The DNA for the CDR3 is TGTGCCAGCAGCGTGTACAGGGTAGGGGCCTACGAGCAGTACTTC.

Only a few counts were recorded for this clone. The rearrangement links TRBV5-1 to TRBJ2-1; 7 positions agree with TRBD2. V was clipped by 4 bases and J by 8 bases; unmatched bases: 18. In germline, CDR1 is SGHRS, CDR2 YFSETQ. CDR3 length: 17 amino acids. The CDR3 nucleotides read TGCGCCAGCAGCACCAAGAAAAGCGAGACGGGGAGGGATGAGCAGTTCTTC. It yields the protein CASSTKKSETGRDEQFF.

The chain combines TRBV5-1 with TRBJ1-2; no definite D call. From germline, CDR1 is SGHRS and CDR2 YFSETQ. The CDR3 is 15 amino acids. V lost 0 bases and J lost 5, with 14 bases in between. In DNA form, the CDR3 reads TGCGCCAGCAGCTTGGACGACGGATCCTTTTATGGCTACACCTTC. Protein: CASSLDDGSFYGYTF. Drawing the rest from reference TRBV5-1 and TRBJ1-2, the complete variable domain is KAGVTQTPRYLIKTRGQQVTLSCSPISGHRSVSWYQQTPGQGLQFLFEYFSETQRNKGNFPGRFSGRQFSNSRSEMNVSTLELGDSALYLCASSLDDGSFYGYTFGSGTRLTVV.

This clone was picked up one time. The genes are TRBV4-2 and TRBJ2-3; 9 bases are shared with TRBD2. Unmatched junction bases numbered 4, after V lost 4 bases and J lost 5 bases. CDR3 length: 14 amino acids. The V gene's germline CDR1 is LGHNA and CDR2 YNFKEQ. In nucleotides, the CDR3 is TGTGCCAGCAGCCGCAGCGGGAGGTTAGATACGCAGTATTTT. Its protein product is CASSRSGRLDTQYF.

J is TRBJ2-6 and V is TRBV4-1; D unclear. Germline V lookup: CDR1 MGHRA, CDR2 YSYEKL. V gave up 8 bases and J gave up 2 bases, with 10 bases separating them. The CDR3 loop spans 14 amino acids. The CDR3 DNA reads TGCGCCAGCGGTAATTTAGCTGGGGCCAACGTCCTGACTTTC. Translating gives CASGNLAGANVLTF.

This chain joins TRBV4-2 and TRBJ2-5; possible D gene TRBD2, 5 bases. This CDR3 has 16 residues. V lost 3 bases and J lost 2, with 16 bases in between. Germline values: CDR1 LGHNA, CDR2 YNFKEQ. The DNA of the CDR3 is TGTGCCAGCAGCCAGGATCCAGACGGGATACAAGAGACCCAGTACTTC. Protein product: CASSQDPDGIQETQYF.

The chain has TRBV5-1 and TRBJ2-3; possibly TRBD1 or TRBD2 for D (5 bases each). Trimming pared 4 bases from V and 4 bases from J, leaving 19 bases between. The germline gives CDR1 SGHRS, CDR2 YFSETQ. The CDR3 sequence is 16 residues long. Here the CDR3 reads CASSPRRGVGADTQYF. CDR3 bases: TGCGCCAGCAGCCCTCGGCGAGGGGTCGGTGCAGATACGCAGTATTTT.

This clone has more than one count but fewer than ten. The J gene is TRBJ2-3, the V gene TRBV4-2; no firm D call. The CDR3 has 15 amino acids. The germline V and J ends were trimmed by 1 base and 5 bases, with 13 bases remaining between them. Germline CDR1 reads LGHNA; CDR2 reads YNFKEQ. This CDR3 is CASSQASTHQDTQYF. DNA for the CDR3: TGTGCCAGCAGCCAAGCTTCTACCCACCAAGATACGCAGTATTTT.

As for this clone: The same CDR3 arises from other DNA sequences in this sample as well. V usage is TRBV7-2 and J usage is TRBJ2-6; D not certain. The CDR3 covers 14 residues. With 4 bases removed from V and 4 bases from J, the gap between germline ends came to 8 bases. Germline-derived CDR1 and CDR2 are SGHTA and FQGNSA. CDR3 protein: CASSSKAGANVLTF. The CDR3 nucleotides are TGTGCCAGCAGCTCAAAGGCGGGGGCCAACGTCCTGACTTTC.